The 31 T cell receptor beta chains below all came from one sample that was sequenced in a study of T cells in Graves' hyperthyroidism and ophthalmopathy. RNA transcripts provided the source from which TCR beta CDR3 regions were amplified. The HTBI primer set served for first-round RT-PCR of the TCR CDR3. TCRdb passed the multiplex PCR reads through MiXCR, listing each CDR3 protein once. The data show a few hundred thousand distinct CDR3 sequences, with roughly 50% seen just once and around 8% held by the top ten. The sample taken for sequencing was peripheral blood or thyroid tissue (not recorded which). The receptors derive from a woman between 18 and 29 years old with Graves' hyperthyroidism.

This clonotype has a handful of counts. This chain links TRBV24-1 with TRBJ2-5; the D gene is possibly TRBD1 (6 bases). The CDR3 is 12 residues long. V dropped 12 bases and J dropped 3 bases, with 13 bases sitting between them. Looked up from germline, CDR1 is KGHDR and CDR2 is SFDVKD. CDR3 protein: CAPGHGEETQYF. The CDR3 DNA is TGTGCCCCGGGACACGGAGAAGAGACCCAGTACTTC.

This clonotype was detected only a few times. The gene calls are TRBV7-3 and TRBJ2-2, with D perhaps matching TRBD1 (5 bases). Trimming cost V 11 bases and J 3 bases, with 19 bases left between them. The germline V gene has CDR1 SGHTA and CDR2 FQGTGA. CDR3 length: 15 residues. CDR3 DNA: TGTGCCGCCGTCCCCCCTCAGGGTTACACCGGGGAGCTGTTTTTT. Translated, it gives CAAVPPQGYTGELFF.

CDR3 region: CSAAPGSSGSNQPQHF. In DNA form, the CDR3 reads TGCAGTGCCGCGCCAGGCAGTAGTGGCTCCAATCAGCCCCAGCATTTT. The gene calls are TRBV20-1 and TRBJ1-5; no definite D call. The ends were cut back, 6 bases at V and 3 bases at J, with 21 bases in the middle. Germline CDR1 and CDR2: DFQATT and SNEGSKA (reference sequence). This CDR3 contains 16 residues.

This clonotype was observed at least ten times. V gene TRBV6-5 combines with J gene TRBJ1-5; possible D gene TRBD1, 6 bases. There are 15 residues in the CDR3. With 2 bases removed from V and 3 bases from J, the gap between germline ends came to 11 bases. Germline V gene lookup returns CDR1 MNHEY and CDR2 SVGAGI. CDR3 amino acids: CASSYLTGNNQPQHF. The CDR3 DNA is TGTGCCAGCAGTTACCTTACAGGGAACAATCAGCCCCAGCATTTT.

V is TRBV20-1 and J is TRBJ2-7; TRBD2 aligns across 14 bases. The germline CDR1 and CDR2 sequences are DFQATT and SNEGSKA (reference sequence). This CDR3 spans 16 amino acids. Trimming cost V 4 bases and J 3 bases; bases outside gene matches: 8. The CDR3 spells CSATGTSGRQGYEQYF. The CDR3 coding sequence is TGCAGTGCTACCGGGACTAGCGGGAGACAGGGCTACGAGCAGTACTTC.

This clonotype was counted at least ten times. The chain joins TRBV19 to TRBJ2-2; D is undetermined. V lost 7 bases, J lost 0 bases, and 9 bases lay in between. The CDR3 sequence is 14 residues long. CDR1 is LNHDA, CDR2 SQIVND, per germline (reference sequence). In DNA form, the CDR3 reads TGTGCCAGTAAGGGTAGGGCGAACACCGGGGAGCTGTTTTTT. This encodes CASKGRANTGELFF.

A word on this clonotype: Given the absence of the conserved phenylalanine or tryptophan at the CDR3 end, a read error is likely. The chain carries TRBV29-1 and TRBJ2-5, with TRBD2 matching over 8 bases. The CDR3 spans 17 residues. Germline V lookup: CDR1 SQVTM, CDR2 ANQGSEA. J was trimmed by 1 base and V by 4 bases; bases with no gene match: 14. DNA for the CDR3: TGCAGCGTTGCGGGACTAGTGGGAGAGGAGGGCCAAGAGACCCAGTACCTC. Translation: CSVAGLVGEEGQETQYL.

V usage is TRBV2 and J usage is TRBJ1-4; 12 positions agree with TRBD1. This CDR3 is 17 amino acids long. Germline-derived CDR1 and CDR2 are SNHLY and FYNNEI. The ends lost 2 bases at V and 4 bases at J; junction bases unmatched: 5. CDR3 nucleotide sequence: TGTGCCAGCAGTGAAACCGGGACAGGGGGCGGTAATGAAAAACTGTTTTTT. Protein: CASSETGTGGGNEKLFF.

This clonotype was detected ten times or more. This chain connects TRBV4-2 to TRBJ2-5; D perhaps matches TRBD2 (5 bases). In germline, CDR1 is LGHNA, CDR2 YNFKEQ. V was pared by 1 base and J by 1 base, with 7 bases between. The CDR3 covers 14 residues. The chain's CDR3 is CASSQARGQETQYF. In DNA form, the CDR3 reads TGTGCCAGCAGCCAAGCTCGGGGCCAAGAGACCCAGTACTTC.

Of note for this clonotype: In this CDR3 the conserved last residue, phenylalanine or tryptophan, is missing, so a read error is likely. The chain recombines TRBV13 with TRBJ1-1; D might be TRBD1 (5 bases). The CDR3 loop spans 14 amino acids. Germline loops: CDR1 PRHDT, CDR2 FYEKMQ (reference sequence). Trimming removed 6 bases from V and 6 bases from J, with 17 bases in between. The CDR3 spells CASRGLKSMAEAFS. CDR3 coding DNA: TGTGCCAGCAGGGGACTTAAGAGCATGGCTGAAGCTTTCTCT.

This clonotype occurred many times. The chain employs TRBV7-2 and TRBJ1-5, with D unclear. V gave up 5 bases and J gave up 4 bases, with 15 bases separating them. Germline lookup yields CDR1 SGHTA and CDR2 FQGNSA. The CDR3 is made up of 15 amino acids. CDR3 protein: CASSTGGLRNQPQHF. Here the CDR3 DNA reads TGTGCCAGCAGCACGGGAGGGTTAAGGAATCAGCCCCAGCATTTT.

This clonotype was observed at least ten times. The chain carries TRBV11-3 and TRBJ2-5; D is undetermined. The CDR3 contains 14 residues. Germline V gene sequence: CDR1 SGHNT, CDR2 YENEEA. V was clipped by 0 bases and J by 2 bases, with 7 bases between them. CDR3 residues: CASSLDIGQETQYF. For the CDR3, the DNA is TGTGCCAGCAGCTTAGATATAGGACAAGAGACCCAGTACTTC. The full variable domain, completed using reference TRBV11-3 and TRBJ2-5, is EAGVVQSPRYKIIEKKQPVAFWCNPISGHNTLYWYLQNLGQGPELLIRYENEEAVDDSQLPKDRFSAERLKGVDSTLKIQPAELGDSAVYLCASSLDIGQETQYFGPGTRLLVL.

The chain uses TRBV29-1 and TRBJ1-2; TRBD1 aligns across 9 bases. V dropped 0 bases and J dropped 5; count of bases not matched to a gene: 4. This CDR3 has 14 residues. The germline V gene has CDR1 SQVTM and CDR2 ANQGSEA. For the CDR3, the DNA is TGCAGCGTTGAAGAACAGGGGGCTCTATATGGCTACACCTTC. The encoded protein is CSVEEQGALYGYTF.

The genes are TRBV29-1 and TRBJ2-5, with 9 bases aligning to TRBD1. CDR3 length equals 13 residues. Trimming cost V 4 bases and J 4 bases; bases outside gene matches: 4. Germline V gene lookup returns CDR1 SQVTM and CDR2 ANQGSEA. DNA for the CDR3: TGCAGCGTTGTCCCGGGACAGGGAGAGACCCAGTACTTC. This encodes CSVVPGQGETQYF.

Concerning this clonotype itself: Since no conserved phenylalanine or tryptophan closes the CDR3, a read error is the likely cause. Because the CDR3's place on the DNA is in doubt, the DNA is left out and the CDR3 is given as listed by TCRdb. The CDR3 protein is CASSEYGTY. The chain combines TRBV2 with TRBJ1-2. The CDR3 spans 9 amino acids, including both terminal residues. Germline V lookup: CDR1 SNHLY, CDR2 FYNNEI.

This clonotype was picked up many times. V and J are TRBV9 and TRBJ2-2, with D uncertain. Germline loops: CDR1 SGDLS, CDR2 YYNGEE. The CDR3 covers 15 residues. Trimming took off 2 bases at V and 0 bases at J, with 8 bases between the two ends. The CDR3 coding sequence is TGTGCCAGCAGCGTGGGTGGAGCGAACACCGGGGAGCTGTTTTTT. As protein: CASSVGGANTGELFF.

This CDR3 reads CATQGSGGAGELFF. Written as DNA, the CDR3 is TGTGCCACCCAGGGGTCGGGGGGGGCCGGGGAGCTGTTTTTT. This chain links TRBV19 with TRBJ2-2; 8 nucleotides match TRBD2. Germline CDR1 reads LNHDA; CDR2 reads SQIVND (reference sequence). The CDR3 totals 14 residues. V dropped 10 bases and J dropped 6; count of bases not matched to a gene: 10.

This clonotype occurred a few times. The genes are TRBV11-2 and TRBJ2-7; TRBD2 matches at 10 bases. V was clipped by 3 bases and J by 4 bases; unmatched bases: 9. CDR1 SGHAT and CDR2 FQNNGV come from the germline V gene. The CDR3 sequence is 16 residues long. The CDR3 sequence is CASSFGLAGVWYEQYF. DNA of the CDR3: TGTGCCAGCAGCTTCGGGCTAGCGGGAGTTTGGTACGAGCAGTACTTC.

This clonotype was detected ten times or more. CDR3 amino acids: CASSFPGYGELFF. CDR3 sequence (DNA): TGTGCCAGCAGCTTTCCGGGGTACGGGGAGCTGTTTTTT. This sequence joins TRBV7-9 and TRBJ2-2; D is perhaps TRBD2 (5 bases). The CDR3 is 13 residues long. Per the germline V gene, CDR1 is SEHNR and CDR2 is FQNEAQ (reference sequence). Trimming pared 3 bases from V and 7 bases from J, leaving 9 bases between.

This clonotype was observed once. The chain joins TRBV7-9 to TRBJ1-6; D may be TRBD1 (5 bases). CDR1 and CDR2 (germline): SEHNR, FQNEAQ (reference sequence). V was shortened by 10 bases and J by 4 bases, with 8 bases between the two germline ends. The length of the CDR3 is 12 residues. The CDR3 loop reads CATRQYNSPLHF. The CDR3 region has the DNA TGTGCCACCCGACAGTATAATTCACCCCTCCACTTT.

In its sample, this clonotype was seen once. One junction end disagrees with the germline gene, perhaps due to a read error. The chain has TRBV20-1 and TRBJ1-6, with TRBD1 matching over 7 bases. CDR1 and CDR2 from the germline V gene are DFQATT and SNEGSKA (reference sequence). The length of the CDR3 is 18 residues. The CDR3 nucleotides are TGCAGTGCCAGGACAGGCTCATTTCTCGGGTCCTATAATTCACCCCTCCACTTC. It is translated as CSARTGSFLGSYNSPLHF.

Many counts were recorded for this clonotype. The chain couples TRBV20-1 to TRBJ1-2; D not resolved. This CDR3 spans 12 amino acids. Germline CDR1 and CDR2: DFQATT and SNEGSKA (reference sequence). Deletions cut 3 bases from V and 0 bases from J, with 5 bases between. The CDR3 is CSASLPNYGYTF. CDR3 in DNA: TGCAGTGCTAGCCTCCCTAACTATGGCTACACCTTC.

This clonotype showed up many times. V and J are TRBV7-2 and TRBJ1-2, with 7 bases that match TRBD1. The germline CDR1 and CDR2 sequences are SGHTA and FQGNSA. V was pared by 3 bases and J by 0 bases, with 10 bases of the junction left unmatched. This CDR3 contains 17 residues. CDR3 coding DNA: TGTGCCAGCAGCTTGGGACAGTTTGTAGTAGCTAACTATGGCTACACCTTC. Its protein is CASSLGQFVVANYGYTF. The full variable domain, completed using reference TRBV7-2 and TRBJ1-2, is GAGVSQSPSNKVTEKGKDVELRCDPISGHTALYWYRQSLGQGLEFLIYFQGNSAPDKSGLPSDRFSAERTGGSVSTLTIQRTQQEDSAVYLCASSLGQFVVANYGYTFGSGTRLTVV.

The chain combines TRBV5-4 with TRBJ2-2, with 9 positions matching TRBD2. The CDR3 totals 16 residues. Germline-derived CDR1 and CDR2 are SGHNT and YYREEE (reference sequence). Trimming removed 3 bases from V and 4 bases from J; junction bases left unmatched: 7. The CDR3 is CASSYLTSGSTGELFF. The CDR3 DNA sequence: TGTGCCAGCAGCTACCTGACTAGCGGCTCCACCGGGGAGCTGTTTTTT.

This clonotype appeared a few times. The gene calls are TRBV28 and TRBJ1-3; D is possibly TRBD1 (5 bases). V lost 3 bases and J 2 bases, leaving 11 bases between the germline ends. The CDR3 is 15 residues long. Per the germline V gene, CDR1 is MDHEN and CDR2 is SYDVKM. Here the CDR3 reads CASSLGGSTGNTIYF. The CDR3 DNA follows: TGTGCCAGCAGTTTGGGGGGGTCGACTGGAAACACCATATATTTT.

The chain uses TRBV5-1 and TRBJ1-4, with TRBD1 matching over 7 bases. Germline V CDR1 and CDR2: SGHRS, YFSETQ. CDR3 length equals 14 residues. V shed 3 bases, J shed 7 bases, and the junction held 6 bases outside the gene matches. CDR3 loop: CASSSGTDGEKLFF. CDR3 coding DNA: TGCGCCAGCAGCTCCGGGACAGATGGTGAAAAACTGTTTTTT.

Many counts were recorded for this clonotype. The chain combines TRBV29-1 with TRBJ2-5; D is uncertain. The length of the CDR3 is 13 residues. From germline, CDR1 is SQVTM and CDR2 ANQGSEA. V gave up 7 bases and J gave up 2 bases, with 14 bases separating them. The CDR3 is CSGLSWEQETQYF. The CDR3 bases are TGCAGCGGCCTATCGTGGGAACAAGAGACCCAGTACTTC.

The chain combines TRBV7-9 with TRBJ1-1; TRBD1 is a possible D gene (6 bases). V lost 8 bases to trimming and J lost 1 base, with 14 bases between them. Germline V gene lookup returns CDR1 SEHNR and CDR2 FQNEAQ (reference sequence). This CDR3 is 14 amino acids long. This CDR3 reads CASSSGRGNTEAFF. In DNA form, the CDR3 reads TGTGCCAGCTCAAGCGGCAGGGGGAACACTGAAGCTTTCTTT.

The sample holds a few counts of this clonotype. The chain uses TRBV15 and TRBJ2-3, with 7 bases lining up with TRBD2. This CDR3 region has 18 residues. Per the germline V gene, CDR1 is LNHNV and CDR2 is YYDKDF (reference sequence). V dropped 1 base and J dropped 3; count of bases not matched to a gene: 13. Here the CDR3 reads CATSRVALGRERTDTQYF. CDR3 nucleotides: TGTGCCACCAGCAGAGTTGCTCTCGGGCGGGAGCGAACAGATACGCAGTATTTT.

J is TRBJ1-5 and V is TRBV5-1; D is ambiguous. V was pared by 0 bases and J by 13 bases, with 23 bases between. The CDR3 runs 16 residues. The germline gives CDR1 SGHRS, CDR2 YFSETQ. DNA of the CDR3: TGCGCCAGCAGCTTGGGACCGCCGAACACCGGGGAGCTTCAGCATTTT. Its protein is CASSLGPPNTGELQHF.

The chain combines TRBV20-1 with TRBJ2-2; 9 positions match TRBD1. V was pared by 3 bases and J by 3 bases, with 5 bases of the junction left unmatched. The CDR3 runs to 15 residues. From germline, CDR1 is DFQATT and CDR2 SNEGSKA (reference sequence). CDR3 residues: CSASGTGYDTGELFF. The CDR3 nucleotides are TGCAGTGCTAGCGGGACAGGGTATGACACCGGGGAGCTGTTTTTT.